This T cell receptor beta chain is from a study of post-analysis software for immune sequencing data. About this clonotype itself: Its antigen is not known.

Unique molecular identifiers were carried by the TCR beta cDNA libraries. Via MiXCR, TCRdb re-called the PCR reads, giving one row per CDR3 protein. The table has roughly 150,000 distinct CDR3 sequences, under 40% seen once. Notes on the study in general: There was significantly lower normalized Chao1 diversity in multiple sclerosis patients than in controls.

The germline V and J ends were trimmed by 1 base and 0 bases, with 11 bases remaining between them. CDR3 size: 16 residues. The germline V gene has CDR1 MGHRA and CDR2 YSYEKL. The sample consisted of blood, taken after autologous hematopoietic stem cell transplantation. The J gene is TRBJ2-3, the V gene TRBV4-1, with D unclear. This TCR derives from a girl aged 5 to 17 with multiple sclerosis. CDR3: CASSQVPGPSTDTQYF. The CDR3 DNA follows: TGCGCCAGCAGCCAAGTGCCCGGACCTAGCACAGATACGCAGTATTTT.